The rows below give T cell receptor beta chains drawn from one sample of a study of blood T cells in healthy people across ages. From the 5' RACE reads, TCRdb called clonotypes with MiXCR, one entry per CDR3 protein. The sample has 550,000 to 700,000 distinct CDR3 sequences, roughly 28% seen once; the top ten hold roughly 20%. The material sequenced was blood. These receptors all stem from a woman in her sixties or seventies in good health. CDR3s leave out the opening cysteine and the closing phenylalanine or tryptophan. Rows may omit the clone size; those that give it use once, few, many or a size class.

size: few; V: TRBV4-1; CDR3: ASSQDYGEQY
size: few; V: TRBV18; CDR3: ASSVNRGGTDTQY
size: few; V: TRBV20-1; CDR3: SAGDRAEDGPTEAF
size: .; V: TRBV10-3; CDR3: AIRSDCHSGRSYNEQF
size: .; V: TRBV20-1; CDR3: SAHNPMVETQY
size: .; V: TRBV29-1; CDR3: SVEGSGGYEQY
size: .; V: TRBV27; CDR3: ASSHGTRNTGELF
size: many; V: TRBV3-1; CDR3: ASSRQGTNEKLF
size: few; V: TRBV12-3/TRBV12-4; CDR3: ASSLARRDSNQPQH
size: .; V: TRBV27; CDR3: ASSLRGRLGTSINEQF
size: .; V: TRBV12-3/TRBV12-4; CDR3: ASSSTGFQPQH
size: .; V: TRBV29-1; CDR3: SADPGDDGYT
size: .; V: TRBV20-1; CDR3: SASGGDYEQY
size: few; V: TRBV4-3; CDR3: ASSQDRRAHEQF
size: .; V: TRBV20-1; CDR3: SAVSRGGNEQF
size: .; V: TRBV7-3; CDR3: ASSRTGAPSGANVLT
size: few; V: TRBV19; CDR3: ASSITGNTGELF
size: .; V: TRBV20-1; CDR3: SAALAGRQETQY
size: .; V: TRBV9; CDR3: ASSGGYYGYT
size: few; V: TRBV12-3/TRBV12-4; CDR3: ASSLARATQY